The text below deals with one T cell receptor beta chain. Antigen: not known. The record originates from a study of T cells expressing NK-cell markers. About the study: Sequencing covered eight donors, seven HCMV-seropositive and one seronegative.

No DNA is given; TCRdb re-called the 5' RACE reads and lists each CDR3 protein once. The sample table sets out around 260,000 distinct CDR3 sequences. Germline lookup yields CDR1 DFQATT and CDR2 SNEGSKA (reference sequence). This CDR3 is 16 amino acids long. The study's findings and limits: Top CD8+ clonotypes included the dominant CD3+CD56+NKG2C+ clonotypes in several donors. In a few donors, these clonotypes also led the CD3+CD56-NKG2C+ fraction.

This sequence was found in a woman between 18 and 69 years old in good health. Sequenced: blood T cells: a sorted CD56 or NKG2C T cell subset, CD4+ or CD8+ T cells, or bulk PBMC T cells (not recorded which). The chain has TRBV20-1 and TRBJ2-6; TCRdb names TRBD2, which stays unverified in the absence of DNA. CDR3 amino acids: CSARAIGGSGANVLTF.